A single sample gave rise to the 11 T cell receptor beta chains below, sequenced in a study of glioma-infiltrating T cells. Amplification of TCR alpha and beta CDR3 regions from RNA used iRepertoire nested multiplex PCR. TCRdb called the multiplex PCR reads again in MiXCR, with one record for every CDR3 protein. The repertoire includes some 99,000 distinct CDR3 sequences, under 30% of them detected once, and roughly 30% sits in the top ten. The sample comprised glioma tissue, nonneoplastic brain tissue, or PBMCs (not recorded which). The receptors here all came from a human donor with low-grade glioma or glioblastoma, undergoing nonglioma brain surgery, or in good health (not recorded which).

At least ten counts were recorded for this clonotype. V usage is TRBV7-9 and J usage is TRBJ1-1; D uncertain. CDR3 size: 13 residues. Looked up from germline, CDR1 is SEHNR and CDR2 is FQNEAQ (reference sequence). With 5 bases removed from V and 1 base from J, the gap between germline ends came to 8 bases. DNA for the CDR3: TGTGCCAGCAGCCTACCGGGGAACACTGAAGCTTTCTTT. It specifies CASSLPGNTEAFF.

This clonotype showed up many times. The chain couples TRBV6-2 or TRBV6-3 to TRBJ2-3; 8 nucleotides match TRBD2. V gave up 0 bases and J gave up 5 bases; unmatched junction bases: 7. The germline V gene has CDR1 MNHEY and CDR2 SVGEGT. CDR3 length: 16 amino acids. The CDR3 region has the DNA TGTGCCAGCAGTTACTCGACAGCGGGAGATGGAGATACGCAGTATTTT. As protein: CASSYSTAGDGDTQYF.

This clonotype showed up many times. V and J are TRBV5-1 and TRBJ1-1; maybe TRBD1 (5 bases). Trimming pared 0 bases from V and 3 bases from J, leaving 9 bases between. This CDR3 contains 14 residues. The germline V gene encodes CDR1 SGHRS and CDR2 YFSETQ. CDR3: CASSLAGEYTEAFF. Here the CDR3 DNA reads TGCGCCAGCAGCTTGGCGGGGGAGTACACTGAAGCTTTCTTT.

This clonotype has a count of ten or more. The rearrangement joins TRBV6-6 to TRBJ1-5, with a tentative D call TRBD1 (5 bases). The V end was cut by 1 base, the J end by 1 base, with 5 bases between. Per germline, CDR1 MNHNY and CDR2 SVGAGI (reference sequence). The length of the CDR3 is 14 residues. The CDR3 DNA reads TGTGCCAGCAGTTACTGGGGGAGCAATCAGCCCCAGCATTTT. This sequence encodes CASSYWGSNQPQHF.

This clonotype is a singleton in its sample. The chain has TRBV7-2 and TRBJ1-1; D uncertain. Germline CDR1 and CDR2: SGHTA and FQGNSA. The CDR3 sequence is 12 residues long. V lost 7 bases and J 2 bases, leaving 8 bases between the germline ends. The CDR3 spells CASILVNTEAFF. Here the CDR3 DNA reads TGTGCCAGCATCTTGGTTAACACTGAAGCTTTCTTT.

The chain recombines TRBV19 with TRBJ2-7; D ambiguous. V gave up 2 bases and J gave up 2 bases, with 10 bases separating them. Germline V gene sequence: CDR1 LNHDA, CDR2 SQIVND (reference sequence). The CDR3 spans 14 residues. For the CDR3, the DNA is TGTGCCAGTAGTATAACAGAAACGGCCTACGAGCAGTACTTC. This codes for CASSITETAYEQYF. The full variable domain, rest sourced from reference TRBV19 and TRBJ2-7, is DGGITQSPKYLFRKEGQNVTLSCEQNLNHDAMYWYRQDPGQGLRLIYYSQIVNDFQKGDIAEGYSVSREKKESFPLTVTSAQKNPTAFYLCASSITETAYEQYFGPGTRLTVT.

This clonotype came up many times. The rearrangement joins TRBV5-1 to TRBJ2-1; D not certain. Germline V gene data show CDR1 as SGHRS and CDR2 as YFSETQ. The CDR3 sequence is 13 residues long. V lost 2 bases to trimming and J lost 8 bases, with 11 bases between them. In DNA, the CDR3 is TGCGCCAGCAGCTTCTCTAGGAACGATGAGCAGTTCTTC. Translated, it gives CASSFSRNDEQFF.

This clonotype came up many times. The chain has TRBV20-1 and TRBJ2-3; 11 bases align to TRBD2. Germline CDR1 reads DFQATT; CDR2 reads SNEGSKA (reference sequence). This CDR3 contains 18 residues. V gave up 0 bases and J gave up 1 base; unmatched junction bases: 9. The CDR3 nucleotides are TGCAGTGCTAGAGAACTAGCGGGGGCCGCCCTGGGCACAGATACGCAGTATTTT. Its translation is CSARELAGAALGTDTQYF.

The J gene is TRBJ1-6, the V gene TRBV30; D gene ambiguous. The V end was cut by 3 bases, the J end by 4 bases, with 16 bases between. Germline CDR1 reads GTSNPN; CDR2 reads SVGIG (reference sequence). The length of the CDR3 is 16 residues. As DNA, the CDR3 is TGTGCCTGGAGCTCAGGACCCTATGGGTATAATTCACCCCTCCACTTT. Encoded protein: CAWSSGPYGYNSPLHF. Full variable domain (missing parts from reference TRBV30 and TRBJ1-6): SQTIHQWPATLVQPVGSPLSLECTVEGTSNPNLYWYRQAAGRGLQLLFYSVGIGQISSEVPQNLSASRPQDRQFILSSKKLLLSDSGFYLCAWSSGPYGYNSPLHFGNGTRLTVT.

At least ten counts were recorded for this clonotype. The chain joins TRBV6-2 or TRBV6-3 to TRBJ2-3; D could derive from TRBD1 or TRBD2 (5 bases each). The germline CDR1 and CDR2 sequences are MNHEY and SVGEGT. The CDR3 spans 14 residues. V shed 8 bases and J shed 4 bases, with 16 bases lying between them. The CDR3 nucleotides read TGTGCCAGCTCATTAGGATTGGGACCAGATACGCAGTATTTT. It yields the protein CASSLGLGPDTQYF.

This clonotype came up a few times. The chain employs TRBV4-1 and TRBJ2-5, with D possibly being TRBD1 (5 bases). The V gene's germline CDR1 is MGHRA and CDR2 YSYEKL. The CDR3 extends over 13 amino acids. V shed 4 bases and J shed 5 bases, with 11 bases lying between them. This CDR3 reads CASSPAGRETQYF. The CDR3 DNA reads as TGCGCCAGCAGCCCAGCAGGGCGGGAGACCCAGTACTTC.